This TCR beta chain was recovered during a study of T-cell memory formation after mild COVID-19. Whole-study findings and limits: Researchers report contracting CD4+ clones mostly in CM and EM, with CD8+ clones in EMRA. Later expanders leaned CD4+, whereas clones that contracted between day 15 and 85 were balanced CD4/CD8.

This clonotype was recorded a few times. Its antigen is not known. TCRdb reprocessed the 5' RACE reads with MiXCR, giving one entry per CDR3 protein. The data hold 300,000 to 400,000 distinct CDR3 sequences, with roughly an eighth observed a single time. J lost 4 bases, V lost 4 bases, and 5 bases had no gene match. This CDR3 comprises 13 residues. Germline CDR1 is SQVTM and CDR2 is ANQGSEA. The rearrangement joins TRBV29-1 to TRBJ2-3, with 7 positions matching TRBD2. Input material: PBMCs or a T cell subset sorted from them (not recorded which). The clonotype comes from a man younger than 30 who had mild COVID-19 (a few samples of this study predate the infection). Cell type and time point are not known. The CDR3: CSVGTRGADTQYF. The CDR3 nucleotides are TGCAGCGTTGGGACTAGGGGCGCAGATACGCAGTATTTT.